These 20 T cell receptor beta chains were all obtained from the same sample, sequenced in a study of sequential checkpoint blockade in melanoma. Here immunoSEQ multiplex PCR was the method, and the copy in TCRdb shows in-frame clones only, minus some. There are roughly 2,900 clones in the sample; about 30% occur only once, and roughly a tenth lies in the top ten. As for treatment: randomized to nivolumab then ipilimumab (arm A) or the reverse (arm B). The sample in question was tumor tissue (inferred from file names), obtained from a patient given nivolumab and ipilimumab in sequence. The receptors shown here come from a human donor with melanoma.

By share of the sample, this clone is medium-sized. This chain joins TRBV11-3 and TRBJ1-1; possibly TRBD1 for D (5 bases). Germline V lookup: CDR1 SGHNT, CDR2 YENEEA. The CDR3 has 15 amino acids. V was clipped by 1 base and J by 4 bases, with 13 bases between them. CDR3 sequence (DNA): TGTGCCAGCAGCTTAGTGCGACAGCGGAGCACTGAAGCTTTCTTT. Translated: CASSLVRQRSTEAFF.

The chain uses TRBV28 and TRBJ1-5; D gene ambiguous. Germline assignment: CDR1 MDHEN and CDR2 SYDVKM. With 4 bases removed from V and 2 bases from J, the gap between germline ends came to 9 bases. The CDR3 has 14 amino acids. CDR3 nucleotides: TGTGCCAGCAGTTCGACGGTGGGCAATCAGCCCCAGCATTTT. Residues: CASSSTVGNQPQHF.

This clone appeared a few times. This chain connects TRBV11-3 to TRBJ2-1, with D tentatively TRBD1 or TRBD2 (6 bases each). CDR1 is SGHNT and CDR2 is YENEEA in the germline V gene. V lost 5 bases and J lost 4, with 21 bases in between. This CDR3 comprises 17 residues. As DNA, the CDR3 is TGTGCCAGCAGCCCAGGCCGGACGGGGGCAGGGTACAATGAGCAGTTCTTC. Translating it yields CASSPGRTGAGYNEQFF.

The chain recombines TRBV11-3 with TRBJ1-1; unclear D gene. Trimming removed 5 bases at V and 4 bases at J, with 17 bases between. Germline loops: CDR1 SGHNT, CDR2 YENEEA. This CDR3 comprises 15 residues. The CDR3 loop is CASSNPAEVGTEAFF. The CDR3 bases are TGTGCCAGCAGCAACCCTGCGGAAGTCGGCACTGAAGCTTTCTTT.

In DNA, the CDR3 is TGCGCCAGCACCTTAGACCTTAACACTGAAGCTTTCTTT. Encoded protein: CASTLDLNTEAFF. V gene TRBV10-2 combines with J gene TRBJ1-1; D unclear. CDR1 WSHSY and CDR2 SAAADI come from the germline V gene. The CDR3 has 13 residues. The V end was cut by 7 bases, the J end by 2 bases, with 11 bases between.

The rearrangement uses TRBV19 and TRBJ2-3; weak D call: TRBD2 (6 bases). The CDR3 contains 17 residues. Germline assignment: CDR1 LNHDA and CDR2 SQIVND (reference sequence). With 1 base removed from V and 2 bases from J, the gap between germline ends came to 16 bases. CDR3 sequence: CASSIGWSSVYTDTQYF. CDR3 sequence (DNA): TGTGCCAGTAGTATAGGATGGTCTAGCGTATACACAGATACGCAGTATTTT.

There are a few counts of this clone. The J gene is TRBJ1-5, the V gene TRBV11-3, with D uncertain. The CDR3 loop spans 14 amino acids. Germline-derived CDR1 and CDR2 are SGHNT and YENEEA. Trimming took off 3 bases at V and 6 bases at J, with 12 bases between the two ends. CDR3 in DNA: TGTGCCAGCAGCTTGTTGGACGTTGGTCAGCCCCAGCATTTT. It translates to CASSLLDVGQPQHF.

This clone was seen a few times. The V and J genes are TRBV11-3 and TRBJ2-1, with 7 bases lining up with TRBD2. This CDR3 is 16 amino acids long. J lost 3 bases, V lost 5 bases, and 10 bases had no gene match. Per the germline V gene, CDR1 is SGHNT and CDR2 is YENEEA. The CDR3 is CASSPVAGAIYNEQFF. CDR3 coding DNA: TGTGCCAGCAGCCCTGTCGCGGGAGCCATCTACAATGAGCAGTTCTTC.

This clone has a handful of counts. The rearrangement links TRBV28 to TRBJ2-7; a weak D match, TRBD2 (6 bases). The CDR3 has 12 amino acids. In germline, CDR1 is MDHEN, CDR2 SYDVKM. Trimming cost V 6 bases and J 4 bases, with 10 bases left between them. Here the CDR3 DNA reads TGTGCCAGCAGGGAGGGCACTTACGAGCAGTACTTC. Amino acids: CASREGTYEQYF.

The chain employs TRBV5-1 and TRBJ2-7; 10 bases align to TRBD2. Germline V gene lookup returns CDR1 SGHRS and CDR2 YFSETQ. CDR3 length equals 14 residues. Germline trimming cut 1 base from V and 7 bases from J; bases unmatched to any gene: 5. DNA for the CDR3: TGCGCCAGCAGCTTGACTAGCGGGAATGGGGAGCAGTACTTC. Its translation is CASSLTSGNGEQYF.

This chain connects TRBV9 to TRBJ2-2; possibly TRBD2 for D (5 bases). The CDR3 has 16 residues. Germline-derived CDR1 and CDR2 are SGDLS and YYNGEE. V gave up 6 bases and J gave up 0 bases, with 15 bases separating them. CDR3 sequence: CASTERLAANTGELFF. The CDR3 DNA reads TGTGCCAGCACCGAACGGCTAGCAGCGAACACCGGGGAGCTGTTTTTT.

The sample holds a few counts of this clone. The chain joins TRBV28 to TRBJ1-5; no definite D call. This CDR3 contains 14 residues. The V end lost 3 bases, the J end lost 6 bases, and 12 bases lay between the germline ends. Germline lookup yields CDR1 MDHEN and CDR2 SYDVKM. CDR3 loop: CASSFVGLSQPQHF. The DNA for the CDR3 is TGTGCCAGCAGTTTCGTAGGGTTAAGTCAGCCCCAGCATTTT.

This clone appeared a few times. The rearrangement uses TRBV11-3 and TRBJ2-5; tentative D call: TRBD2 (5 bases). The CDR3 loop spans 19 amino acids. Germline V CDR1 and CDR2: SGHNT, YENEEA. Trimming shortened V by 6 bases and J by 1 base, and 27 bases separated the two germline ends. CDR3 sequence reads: CASRSFRVAETTSQETQYF. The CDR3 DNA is TGTGCCAGCAGATCATTCCGAGTCGCCGAGACTACCTCCCAAGAGACCCAGTACTTC.

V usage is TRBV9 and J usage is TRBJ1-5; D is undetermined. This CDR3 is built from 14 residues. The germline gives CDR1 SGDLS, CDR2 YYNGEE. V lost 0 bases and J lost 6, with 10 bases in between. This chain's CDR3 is CASSVGGIGQPQHF. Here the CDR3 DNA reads TGTGCCAGCAGCGTAGGAGGGATCGGTCAGCCCCAGCATTTT.

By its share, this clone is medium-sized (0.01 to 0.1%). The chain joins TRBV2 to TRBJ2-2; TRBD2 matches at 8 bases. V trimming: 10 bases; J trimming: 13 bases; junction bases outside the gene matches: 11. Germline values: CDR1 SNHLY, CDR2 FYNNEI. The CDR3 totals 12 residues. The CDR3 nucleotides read TGTGCCAACGGGGGGGCAGGGGAGGTGCTGTTTTTT. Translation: CANGGAGEVLFF.

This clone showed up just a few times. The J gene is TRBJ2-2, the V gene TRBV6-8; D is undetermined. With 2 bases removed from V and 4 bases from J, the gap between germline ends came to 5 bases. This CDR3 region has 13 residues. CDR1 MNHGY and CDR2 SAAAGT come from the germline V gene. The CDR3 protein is CASSYGSTGELFF. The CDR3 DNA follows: TGTGCCAGCAGTTACGGGTCCACCGGGGAGCTGTTTTTT.

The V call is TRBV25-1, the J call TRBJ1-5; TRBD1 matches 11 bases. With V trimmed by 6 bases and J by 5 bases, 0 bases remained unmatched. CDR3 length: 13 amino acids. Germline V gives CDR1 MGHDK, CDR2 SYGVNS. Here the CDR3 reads CASRGQGDQPQHF. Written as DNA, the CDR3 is TGTGCCAGCAGGGGACAGGGGGATCAGCCCCAGCATTTT.

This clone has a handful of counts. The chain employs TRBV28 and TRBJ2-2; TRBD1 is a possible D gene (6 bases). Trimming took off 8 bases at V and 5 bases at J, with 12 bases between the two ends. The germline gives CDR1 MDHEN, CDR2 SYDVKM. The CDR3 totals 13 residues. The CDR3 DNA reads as TGTGCCAGCCGAACAGGGAGTACCGGGGAGCTGTTTTTT. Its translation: CASRTGSTGELFF.

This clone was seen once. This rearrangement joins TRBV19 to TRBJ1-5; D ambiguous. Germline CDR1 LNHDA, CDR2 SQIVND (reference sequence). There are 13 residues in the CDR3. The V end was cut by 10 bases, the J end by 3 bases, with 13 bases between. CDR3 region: CATRGGLNQPQHF. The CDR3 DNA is TGTGCCACCCGAGGAGGGCTCAATCAGCCCCAGCATTTT.

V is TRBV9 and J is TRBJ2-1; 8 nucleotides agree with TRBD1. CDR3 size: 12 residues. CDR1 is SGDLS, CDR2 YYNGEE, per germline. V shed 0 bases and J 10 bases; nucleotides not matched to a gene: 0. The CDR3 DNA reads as TGTGCCAGCAGCGTAGACAGGGGGGAGCAGTTCTTC. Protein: CASSVDRGEQFF.